Sequencing of this T cell receptor (beta chain) was carried out in a study of cytomegalovirus exposure and HLA in healthy donors. The PCR ran on 60 Vbeta and 13 Jbeta primers. The protocol was immunoSEQ multiplex PCR, while the TCRdb copy is restricted to in-frame clones and leaves out a portion. This table holds more than 150,000 clones, about 85% found once. The clonotype originates from a girl aged 5 to 17 in good health and CMV-seropositive. Sequencing input: PBMCs.

The CDR3 reads CASSETASTLLYTF. Written as DNA, the CDR3 is TGTGCCAGCAGTGAGACAGCATCCACCTTGCTATACACCTTC. This sequence joins TRBV6-4 and TRBJ1-2, with D tentatively TRBD1 (5 bases). Trimming stripped 3 bases from V and 11 bases from J, with 19 bases between. The CDR3 spans 14 residues. CDR1 MRHNA and CDR2 SNTAGT come from the germline V gene.